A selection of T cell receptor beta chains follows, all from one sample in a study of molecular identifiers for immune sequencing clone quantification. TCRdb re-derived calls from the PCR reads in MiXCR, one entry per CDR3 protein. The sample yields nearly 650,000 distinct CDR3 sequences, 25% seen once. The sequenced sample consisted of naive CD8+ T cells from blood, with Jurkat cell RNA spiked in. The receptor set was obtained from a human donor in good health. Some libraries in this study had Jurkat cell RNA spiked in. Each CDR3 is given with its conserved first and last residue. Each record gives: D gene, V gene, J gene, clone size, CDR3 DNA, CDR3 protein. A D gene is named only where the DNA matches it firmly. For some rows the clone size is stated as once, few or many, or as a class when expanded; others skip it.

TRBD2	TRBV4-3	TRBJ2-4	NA	TGCGCCAGCAGCCAAGAAGTGGGGGGGTCTAGAAAGTACTTC	CASSQEVGGSRKYF
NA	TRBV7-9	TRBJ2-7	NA	TGTGCCAGCGGCGGATTGGGACACCTTCGCTACGAGCAGTACTTC	CASGGLGHLRYEQYF
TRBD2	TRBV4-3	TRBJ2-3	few	TGCGCCAGCAGCCCCGCACTAGCGGGGGATTCCGATACGCAGTATTTT	CASSPALAGDSDTQYF
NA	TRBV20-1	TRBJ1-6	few	TGCAGTGCTAGAGATTACGGGATATTTTCACCCCTCCACTTT	CSARDYGIFSPLHF
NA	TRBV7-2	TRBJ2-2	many	TGTGCCAGCAGCTTAGCTCACCCTTCGAACACCGGGGAGCTGTTTTTT	CASSLAHPSNTGELFF
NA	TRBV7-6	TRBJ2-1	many	TGTGCCAGCAGCCCGTACGGACACCCGGAGTTCTACAATGAGCAGTTCTTC	CASSPYGHPEFYNEQFF
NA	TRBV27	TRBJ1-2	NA	TGTGCCAGCAGTTTCGGCATCCAGTATGGCTACACCTTC	CASSFGIQYGYTF
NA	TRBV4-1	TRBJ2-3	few	TGCGCCAGCAGCCTCCTTTTGGTTTGGGGGAGCACAGATACGCAGTATTTT	CASSLLLVWGSTDTQYF
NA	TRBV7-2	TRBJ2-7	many	TGTGCCAGCAGTCCTAGCAGCTCCTACGAGCAGTACTTC	CASSPSSSYEQYF
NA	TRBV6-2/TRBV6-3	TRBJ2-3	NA	TGTGCCAGCGGTTACGCCTGGGATACGCAGTATTTT	CASGYAWDTQYF
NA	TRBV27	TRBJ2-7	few	TGTGCCAGCAGTTTATGGGGGACTGGCCACTACGAGCAGTACTTC	CASSLWGTGHYEQYF
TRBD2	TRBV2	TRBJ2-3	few	TGTGCCAGCAGTCACACTAGCGGGGGGACGTTACTATACACAGATACGCAGTATTTT	CASSHTSGGTLLYTDTQYF
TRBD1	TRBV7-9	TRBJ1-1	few	TGTGCCAGCAGACTGGACAGGATGAACACTGAAGCTTTCTTT	CASRLDRMNTEAFF
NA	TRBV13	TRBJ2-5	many	TGTGCCAGCAGCAAGGAAGAGACCCAGTACTTC	CASSKEETQYF
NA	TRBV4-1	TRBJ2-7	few	TGCGCCAGCAGCCAAGATATAGACAGCTCCTACGAGCAGTACTTC	CASSQDIDSSYEQYF
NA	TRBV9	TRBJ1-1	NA	TGTGCCAGCAGCGATACCGGGGGGGGAGCTTTCTTT	CASSDTGGGAFF
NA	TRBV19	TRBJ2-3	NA	TGTGCCAGTAGTATAATAGAGGGAGAGGGCACAGATACGCAGTATTTT	CASSIIEGEGTDTQYF
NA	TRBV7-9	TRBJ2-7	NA	TGTGCCAGCAGCTCCAAGATGGGCGAGCAGTACTTC	CASSSKMGEQYF
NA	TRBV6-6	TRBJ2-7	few	TGTGCCAGCAGTCGACCGCCCTCGCGAGCCCCCAGCGGCGAGCAGTACTTC	CASSRPPSRAPSGEQYF
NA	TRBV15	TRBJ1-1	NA	TGTGCCACCAGCAGAGATTGGGCGAACACTGAAGCTTTCTTT	CATSRDWANTEAFF
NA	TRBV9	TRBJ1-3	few	TGTGCCAGCAGCGCACCGGTCTACAGTTATAGTGTCGACACCATATATTTT	CASSAPVYSYSVDTIYF
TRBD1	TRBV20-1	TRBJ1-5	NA	TGCAGTGCTAGACCAGACAGGGTTTGGATAGCTGGCAATCAGCCCCAGCATTTT	CSARPDRVWIAGNQPQHF
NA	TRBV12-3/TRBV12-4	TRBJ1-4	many	TGTGCCAGCAGGGACACTTCAGATGAAAAACTGTTTTTT	CASRDTSDEKLFF
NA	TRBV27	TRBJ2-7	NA	TGTGCCAGCAGAGCGGGTGGAGCCTACGAGCAGTACTTC	CASRAGGAYEQYF
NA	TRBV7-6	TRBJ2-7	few	TGTGCCAGCAGCTTAGTTGCCGTGGGTAACGAGCAGTACTTC	CASSLVAVGNEQYF
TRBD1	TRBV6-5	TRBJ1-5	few	TGTGCCAGCAGAACCGGACAGGGGCGCAATCAGCCCCAGCATTTT	CASRTGQGRNQPQHF
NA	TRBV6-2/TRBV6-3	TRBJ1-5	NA	TGTGCCAGCAGCAGGGCGGGGGCTGATTACAATCAGCCCCAGCATTTT	CASSRAGADYNQPQHF
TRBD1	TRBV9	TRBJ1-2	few	TGTGCCAGCAGCGTAGGGACAGGGGGCAACTATGGCTACACCTTC	CASSVGTGGNYGYTF
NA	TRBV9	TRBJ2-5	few	TGTGCCAGCAGCCCCCCCCTAGGGCGAACCCAAGAGACCCAGTACTTC	CASSPPLGRTQETQYF
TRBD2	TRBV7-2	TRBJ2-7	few	TGTGCCAGCAGCTCAAATCCGGGACTAGCGGGTTCCTACGAGCAGTACTTC	CASSSNPGLAGSYEQYF
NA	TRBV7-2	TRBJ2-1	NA	TGTGCCAGCAGCTTCCGCCCGACCAGTGAGCAGTTCTTC	CASSFRPTSEQFF
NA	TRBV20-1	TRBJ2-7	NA	TGCAGTGCTAGGGGGGGAGGAGGTTACGAGCAGTACTTC	CSARGGGGYEQYF
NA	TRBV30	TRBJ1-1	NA	TGTGCCTGGAGGACTACTGAAGCTTTCTTT	CAWRTTEAFF
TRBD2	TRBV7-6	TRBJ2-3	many	TGTGCCAGCAGCATTTACCCTAGCGGGGATGTATATACGCAGTATTTT	CASSIYPSGDVYTQYF
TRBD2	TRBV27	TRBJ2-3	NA	TGTGCCAGCAGTCGCGGACTAGCGGGGGGGGGAGATACGCAGTATTTT	CASSRGLAGGGDTQYF
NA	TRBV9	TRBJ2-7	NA	TGTGCCAGCAGCGTAGACGGTACCTACGAGCAGTACTTC	CASSVDGTYEQYF
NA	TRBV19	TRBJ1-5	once	TGTGCCAGTACATGGGCCCCCAACTCAAGGTACAATCAGCCCCAGCATTTT	CASTWAPNSRYNQPQHF
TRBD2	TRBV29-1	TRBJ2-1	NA	TGCAGCGTCCAACTGCGCGGGGGGGGGGTGAATGAGCAGTTCTTC	CSVQLRGGGVNEQFF
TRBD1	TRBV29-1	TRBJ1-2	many	TGCAGCGTTTCAGGGGGGACCTATGGCTACACCTTC	CSVSGGTYGYTF
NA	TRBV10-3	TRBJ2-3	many	TGTGCCATCAGTGAATACACCACAGATACGCAGTATTTT	CAISEYTTDTQYF
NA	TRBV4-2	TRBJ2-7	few	TGTGCCAGCAGCCAAGACCGGACGGCTAACTACGAGCAGTACTTC	CASSQDRTANYEQYF
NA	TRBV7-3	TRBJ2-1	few	TGTGCCAGCAGCTTAAGTAGGCTAGCTGAGCAGTTCTTC	CASSLSRLAEQFF
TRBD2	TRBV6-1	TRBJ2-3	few	TGTGCCAGCGATCGCGGGACTAGCGGGACCCTACCCACAGATACGCAGTATTTT	CASDRGTSGTLPTDTQYF
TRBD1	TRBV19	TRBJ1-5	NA	TGTGCCAGAAGTATAATGACAGGGGGTAATCAGCCCCAGCATTTT	CARSIMTGGNQPQHF
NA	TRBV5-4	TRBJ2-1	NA	TGTGCCAGCAGTGTTTCACAGGAGCAGTTCTTC	CASSVSQEQFF
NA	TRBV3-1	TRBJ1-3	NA	TGTGCCAGCAGCCAAGACTTCTACTCTGGAAACACCATATATTTT	CASSQDFYSGNTIYF
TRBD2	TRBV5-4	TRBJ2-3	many	TGTGCCAGCACCCCCAGCGGGGACTCCACAGATACGCAGTATTTT	CASTPSGDSTDTQYF
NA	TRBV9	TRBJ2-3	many	TGTGCCAGCAGCGTAGAGCCCACTCTTTTAACAGATACGCAGTATTTT	CASSVEPTLLTDTQYF
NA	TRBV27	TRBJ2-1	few	TGTGCCAGCACCAGGCCGGGGGTATTTCCCAATGAGCAGTTCTTC	CASTRPGVFPNEQFF
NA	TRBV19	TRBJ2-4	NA	TGTGCCAGTAGTATTGGGCAGGGCAGAGAAAACATTCAGTACTTC	CASSIGQGRENIQYF
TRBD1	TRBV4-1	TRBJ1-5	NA	TGCGCCAGCAGCCCCGCGGGACAGGGGTCTCAGCCCCAGCATTTT	CASSPAGQGSQPQHF
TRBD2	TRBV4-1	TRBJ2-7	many	TGCGCCAGCAGCCAAGTAACTAGCGCCCGCTACGAGCAGTACTTC	CASSQVTSARYEQYF
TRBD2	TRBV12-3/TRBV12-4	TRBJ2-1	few	TGTGCCAGCAGCCCGACTAGCGGGGGGAATTACAATGAGCAGTTCTTC	CASSPTSGGNYNEQFF